This passage covers 11 T cell receptor beta chains from one sample sequenced in a study of response to subunit inactivated influenza vaccine. TCRdb itself ran the RT-PCR reads through MiXCR, one entry per CDR3 protein. The top ten clones hold 7.5% to 9% of a sample with roughly 630,000 distinct CDR3 sequences, 13% to 15% of them seen once. Sequencing used PBMCs from blood, obtained roughly 15 days before vaccination. These receptors all stem from a man aged 50 or older who received an inactivated influenza vaccine.

In this sample, this clonotype turned up many times. V usage is TRBV24-1 and J usage is TRBJ2-5, with TRBD2 matching over 7 bases. After removal of 1 base from V and 5 bases from J, the junction contained 3 bases not matched to a gene. The CDR3 runs 14 residues. In germline, CDR1 is KGHDR, CDR2 SFDVKD. The CDR3 reads CATSDFWGGETQYF. For the CDR3, the DNA is TGTGCCACCAGTGATTTTTGGGGAGGGGAGACCCAGTACTTC.

This clonotype occurred many times. The J gene is TRBJ2-2, the V gene TRBV5-5; D is perhaps TRBD1 (5 bases). Germline V lookup: CDR1 SGHKS, CDR2 YYEKEE (reference sequence). The CDR3 spans 15 residues. The V end was cut by 2 bases, the J end by 5 bases, with 13 bases between. The CDR3: CASSLGPRATGELFF. The DNA of the CDR3 is TGTGCCAGCAGCTTAGGTCCCAGGGCGACCGGGGAGCTGTTTTTT.

CDR3 nucleotides: TGTGCCAGCAGCTTAGCGGGCAGGGGCGGCACTGAAGCTTTCTTT. Amino acids: CASSLAGRGGTEAFF. V is TRBV7-9 and J is TRBJ1-1; tentative D call: TRBD1 (6 bases). Germline V gene lookup returns CDR1 SEHNR and CDR2 FQNEAQ (reference sequence). The V and J ends lost 0 bases and 4 bases respectively, with 12 bases between them. The CDR3 consists of 15 residues.

This sequence joins TRBV27 and TRBJ2-5, with 9 bases fitting TRBD2. V was clipped by 0 bases and J by 9 bases; unmatched bases: 5. CDR1 MNHEY and CDR2 SMNVEV come from the germline V gene (reference sequence). CDR3 length: 14 residues. CDR3 residues: CASSLSVAGGAQYF. In DNA, the CDR3 is TGTGCCAGCAGTTTATCGGTGGCGGGGGGGGCCCAGTACTTC.

This clonotype was counted a few times. The CDR3 region is CASRYGHVGEYEQYF. CDR3 DNA: TGTGCCAGCAGATATGGACATGTCGGGGAATACGAGCAGTACTTC. V and J are TRBV6-5 and TRBJ2-7, with D possibly called TRBD1 or TRBD2 (5 bases each). Germline CDR1 MNHEY, CDR2 SVGAGI. V was pared by 6 bases and J by 4 bases, with 19 bases between. This CDR3 has 15 amino acids.

This rearrangement joins TRBV10-3 to TRBJ2-7; 12 bases agree with TRBD2. Germline V CDR1 and CDR2: ENHRY, SYGVKD. This CDR3 spans 13 amino acids. Trimming at V came to 6 bases and at J to 5 bases, leaving 2 bases not matched to a gene. CDR3 amino acids: CAIRTSGSDEQYF. CDR3 sequence (DNA): TGTGCCATCAGGACTAGCGGGAGTGACGAGCAGTACTTC.

This clonotype was found a few times. V and J are TRBV4-2 and TRBJ2-2; no definite D call. Germline CDR1 LGHNA, CDR2 YNFKEQ. This CDR3 contains 14 residues. The ends were cut back, 3 bases at V and 5 bases at J, with 10 bases in the middle. CDR3 in DNA: TGTGCCAGCAGCCAGGCACAGCCTACCGGGGAGCTGTTTTTT. It translates to CASSQAQPTGELFF.

There are a few counts of this clonotype. V and J are TRBV10-3 and TRBJ2-3; 7 bases map to TRBD1. V shed 2 bases and J 5 bases; nucleotides not matched to a gene: 7. Germline V lookup: CDR1 ENHRY, CDR2 SYGVKD. The CDR3 sequence is 15 residues long. The CDR3 region has the DNA TGTGCCATCAGTGAGAGGGACAGAATGGGAGATACGCAGTATTTT. Its translation: CAISERDRMGDTQYF.

In this sample, this clonotype turned up a few times. The V and J genes are TRBV2 and TRBJ1-5, with 7 bases identical to TRBD1. Germline V gene data show CDR1 as SNHLY and CDR2 as FYNNEI. V lost 6 bases and J lost 2; bases outside the gene matches: 16. The CDR3 runs to 18 residues. DNA of the CDR3: TGTGCCAGCAGAGATTCCGGGACAGCCTTCTGGGGCAATCAGCCCCAGCATTTT. It yields the protein CASRDSGTAFWGNQPQHF.

J is TRBJ2-7 and V is TRBV28; 7 bases are shared with TRBD2. CDR3 length: 14 residues. CDR1 and CDR2 (germline): MDHEN, SYDVKM. V was pared by 7 bases and J by 4 bases, with 10 bases of the junction left unmatched. CDR3 sequence (DNA): TGTGCCAGCATGGGGGGAGGGTACCAATACGAGCAGTACTTC. Protein sequence: CASMGGGYQYEQYF.

The chain's CDR3 is CASSRSGLAGAGELFF. The CDR3 DNA follows: TGTGCCAGCAGCCGTTCGGGACTAGCGGGCGCCGGGGAGCTGTTTTTT. This rearrangement joins TRBV3-1 to TRBJ2-2, with 12 nucleotides matching TRBD2. This CDR3 contains 16 residues. With 4 bases clipped from V and 6 bases from J, the junction kept 6 bases outside the gene matches. The germline CDR1 and CDR2 sequences are LGHDT and YNNKEL (reference sequence).